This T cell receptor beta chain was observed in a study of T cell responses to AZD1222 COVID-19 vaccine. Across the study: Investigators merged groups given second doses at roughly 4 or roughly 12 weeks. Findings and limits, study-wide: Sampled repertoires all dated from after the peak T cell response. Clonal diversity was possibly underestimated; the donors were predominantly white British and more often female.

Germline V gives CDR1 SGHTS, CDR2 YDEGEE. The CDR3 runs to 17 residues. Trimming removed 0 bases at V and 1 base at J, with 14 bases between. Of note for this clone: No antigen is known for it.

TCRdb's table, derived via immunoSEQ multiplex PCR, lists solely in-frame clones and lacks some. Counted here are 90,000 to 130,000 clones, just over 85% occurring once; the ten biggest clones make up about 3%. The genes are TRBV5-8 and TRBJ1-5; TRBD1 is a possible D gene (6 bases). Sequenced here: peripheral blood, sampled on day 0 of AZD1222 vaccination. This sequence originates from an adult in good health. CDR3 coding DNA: TGTGCCAGCAGCTTGGTTGGGGACACCTCGAGCAATCAGCCCCAGCATTTT. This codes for CASSLVGDTSSNQPQHF.